This note documents a single T cell receptor (beta chain) sequence. Seattle enrolled patients during active infection and tracked them longitudinally. As originally analysed: Estimated nucleated cell counts came from reference gene primer amplification. Sequenced by immunoSEQ multiplex PCR; TCRdb stores in-frame clones only, minus some. V, J and clone size are those of that table, while D and trimming were read from the DNA. The sample yields fewer than 300,000 clones, approximately 91% seen once. The data stem from a study of blood T cell repertoires in COVID-19. Study-wide context: There were acute and convalescent COVID-19 samples, and they came from the United States, Italy and Spain.

The source material was peripheral blood. The source is a woman in her thirties with COVID-19, enrolled during active disease.

Written as DNA, the CDR3 is TGTGCCAGCATCCGACAAGATCCGGGAGCTAAACCGGATACGCAGTATTTT. Encoded protein: CASIRQDPGAKPDTQYF. The V call is TRBV21-1, the J call TRBJ2-3; the DNA was not compared with TRBD2, the D call given in the table. TRBV21-1 is a recognized pseudogene. The CDR3 length is 17 residues.